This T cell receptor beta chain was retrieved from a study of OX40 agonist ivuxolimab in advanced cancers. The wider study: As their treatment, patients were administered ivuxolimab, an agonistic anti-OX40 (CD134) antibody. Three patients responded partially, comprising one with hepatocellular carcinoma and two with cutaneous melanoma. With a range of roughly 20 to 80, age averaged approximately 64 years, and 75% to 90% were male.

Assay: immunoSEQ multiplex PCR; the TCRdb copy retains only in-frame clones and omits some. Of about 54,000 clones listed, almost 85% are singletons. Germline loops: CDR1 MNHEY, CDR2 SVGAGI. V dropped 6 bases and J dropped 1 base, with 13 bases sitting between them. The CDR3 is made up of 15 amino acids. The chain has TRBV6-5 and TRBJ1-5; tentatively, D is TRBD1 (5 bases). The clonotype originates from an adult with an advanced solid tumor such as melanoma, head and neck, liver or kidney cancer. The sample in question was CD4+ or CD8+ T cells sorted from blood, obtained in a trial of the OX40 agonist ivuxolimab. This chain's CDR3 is CASSAGSGSNQPQHF. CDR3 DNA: TGTGCCAGCAGCGCAGGGTCGGGGAGCAATCAGCCCCAGCATTTT.